This paragraph reports one T cell receptor (beta chain). Using immunoSEQ multiplex PCR, the repertoire was profiled, and TCRdb retains in-frame clones only, with some absent. The sample holds around 300,000 clones; roughly 91% are singletons and the top ten take under 20%. The data were obtained in a study of shared clonotypes between healthy human individuals. Germline lookup yields CDR1 SGHAT and CDR2 FQNNGV. Between the trimmed V and J ends, which lost 5 bases and 5 bases, there was a span of 18 bases. This CDR3 has 15 residues. Sequencing input: memory CD8+ T cells sorted from blood. As to subset: CD45RO+ cells pooled with CCR7-negative TemRA cells. The rearrangement uses TRBV11-2 and TRBJ2-5; perhaps TRBD2 as D (5 bases). The sequence was obtained from a man between 18 and 29 years old in good health. The CDR3 sequence: CASSPIPKTGETQYF. The DNA of the CDR3 is TGTGCCAGCAGCCCAATCCCGAAGACGGGGGAGACCCAGTACTTC.